This T cell receptor beta chain emerged from a study of T cells of healthy individuals. TCRdb called the 5' RACE reads again in MiXCR, with one record for every CDR3 protein. The table records 90,000 to 100,000 distinct CDR3 sequences, around 17% of them present only once. CDR3 length: 15 amino acids. V gave up 8 bases and J gave up 7 bases, with 21 bases separating them. Germline assignment: CDR1 SEHNR and CDR2 FQNEAQ (reference sequence). The chain joins TRBV7-9 to TRBJ2-1; TRBD2 might be the D (6 bases). The receptor comes from a human donor in good health. The CDR3 nucleotides are TGTGCCAGCCTCGGACGGGAGTTGTTGTGGAATGAGCAGTTCTTC. This gives the protein CASLGRELLWNEQFF.